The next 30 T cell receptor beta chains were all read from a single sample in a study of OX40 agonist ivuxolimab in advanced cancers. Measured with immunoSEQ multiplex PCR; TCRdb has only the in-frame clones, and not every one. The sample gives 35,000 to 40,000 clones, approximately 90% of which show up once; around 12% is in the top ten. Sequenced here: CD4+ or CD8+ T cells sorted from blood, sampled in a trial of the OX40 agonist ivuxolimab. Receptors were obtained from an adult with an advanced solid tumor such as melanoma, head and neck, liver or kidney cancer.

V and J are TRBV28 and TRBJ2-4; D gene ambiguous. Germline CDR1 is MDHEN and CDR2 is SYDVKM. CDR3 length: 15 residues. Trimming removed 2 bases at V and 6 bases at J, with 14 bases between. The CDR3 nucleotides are TGTGCCAGCAGTTTAAAATTCTCGCCTCGAAACATTCAGTACTTC. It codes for CASSLKFSPRNIQYF.

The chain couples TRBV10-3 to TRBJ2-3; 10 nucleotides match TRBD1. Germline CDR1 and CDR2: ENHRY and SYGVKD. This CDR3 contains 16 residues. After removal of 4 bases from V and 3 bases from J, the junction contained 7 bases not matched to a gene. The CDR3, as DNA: TGTGCCATCAGTGGGGAGACAGGGGGCAGAACAGATACGCAGTATTTT. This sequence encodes CAISGETGGRTDTQYF.

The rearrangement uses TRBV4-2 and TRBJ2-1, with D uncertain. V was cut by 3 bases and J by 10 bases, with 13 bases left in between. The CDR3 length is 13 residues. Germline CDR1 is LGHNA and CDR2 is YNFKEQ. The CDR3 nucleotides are TGTGCCAGCAGCCACTACCCGGAGAAAGAGCAGTTCTTC. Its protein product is CASSHYPEKEQFF.

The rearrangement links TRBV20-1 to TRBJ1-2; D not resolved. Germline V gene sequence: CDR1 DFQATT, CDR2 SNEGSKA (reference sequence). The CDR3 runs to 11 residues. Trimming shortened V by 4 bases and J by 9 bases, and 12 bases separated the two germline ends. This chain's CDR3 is CSANSAFRYTF. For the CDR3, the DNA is TGCAGTGCTAACTCCGCGTTCCGCTACACCTTC.

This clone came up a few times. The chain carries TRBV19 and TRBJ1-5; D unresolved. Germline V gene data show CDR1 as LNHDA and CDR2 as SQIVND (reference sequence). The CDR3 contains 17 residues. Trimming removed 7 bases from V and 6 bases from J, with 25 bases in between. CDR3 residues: CASTLDLLRGIGQPQHF. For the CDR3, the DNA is TGTGCCAGTACCCTAGATCTCCTCCGGGGTATAGGTCAGCCCCAGCATTTT.

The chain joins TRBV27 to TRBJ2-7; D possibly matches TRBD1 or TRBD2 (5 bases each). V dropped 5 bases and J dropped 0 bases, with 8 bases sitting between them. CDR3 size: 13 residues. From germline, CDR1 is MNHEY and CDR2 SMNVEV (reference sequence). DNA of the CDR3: TGTGCCAGCAGTCGGGACCGCTCCTACGAGCAGTACTTC. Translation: CASSRDRSYEQYF.

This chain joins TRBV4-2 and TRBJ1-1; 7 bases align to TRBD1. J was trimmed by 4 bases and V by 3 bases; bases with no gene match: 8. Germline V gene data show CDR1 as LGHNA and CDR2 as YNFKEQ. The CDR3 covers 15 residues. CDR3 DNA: TGTGCCAGCAGCCAGGAAGCAGGGGGGACCACTGAAGCTTTCTTT. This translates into CASSQEAGGTTEAFF.

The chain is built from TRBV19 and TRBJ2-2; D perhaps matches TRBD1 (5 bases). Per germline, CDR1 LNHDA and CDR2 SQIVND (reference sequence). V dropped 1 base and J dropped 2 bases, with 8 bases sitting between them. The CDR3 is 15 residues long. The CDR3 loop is CASSIGQINTGELFF. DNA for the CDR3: TGTGCCAGTAGTATAGGACAGATCAACACCGGGGAGCTGTTTTTT.

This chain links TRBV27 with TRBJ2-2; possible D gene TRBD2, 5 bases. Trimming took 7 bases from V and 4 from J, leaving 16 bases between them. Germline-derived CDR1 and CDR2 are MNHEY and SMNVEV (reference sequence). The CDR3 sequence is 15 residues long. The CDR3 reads CASNRRGHSTGELFF. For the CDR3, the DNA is TGTGCCAGCAACCGCCGGGGTCATAGCACCGGGGAGCTGTTTTTT.

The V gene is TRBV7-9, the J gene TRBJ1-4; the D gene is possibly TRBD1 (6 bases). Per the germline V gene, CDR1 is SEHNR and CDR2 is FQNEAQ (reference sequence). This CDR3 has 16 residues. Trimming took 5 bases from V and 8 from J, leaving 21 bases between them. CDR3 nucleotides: TGTGCCAGCAGCCCCGGGGGGCATCCCAGCGAGGAAAAACTGTTTTTT. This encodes CASSPGGHPSEEKLFF.

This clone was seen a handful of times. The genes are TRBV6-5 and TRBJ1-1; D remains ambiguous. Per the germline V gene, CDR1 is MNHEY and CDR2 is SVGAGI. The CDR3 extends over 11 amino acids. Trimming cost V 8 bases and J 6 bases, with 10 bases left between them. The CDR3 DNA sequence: TGTGCCAGCGAGTCGGCGGCTGAAGCTTTCTTT. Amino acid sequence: CASESAAEAFF.

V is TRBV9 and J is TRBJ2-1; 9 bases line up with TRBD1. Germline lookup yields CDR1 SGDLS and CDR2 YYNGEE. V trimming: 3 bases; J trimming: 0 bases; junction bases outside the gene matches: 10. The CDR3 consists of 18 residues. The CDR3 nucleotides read TGTGCCAGCAGCGAGCCGGGACAGGGTTTGGGCTCCTACAATGAGCAGTTCTTC. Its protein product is CASSEPGQGLGSYNEQFF.

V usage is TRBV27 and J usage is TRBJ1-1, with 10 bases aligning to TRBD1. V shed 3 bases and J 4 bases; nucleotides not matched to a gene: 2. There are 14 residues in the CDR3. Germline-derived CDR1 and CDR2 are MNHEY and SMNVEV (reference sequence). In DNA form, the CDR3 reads TGTGCCAGCAGTTTGGGGACAGGGGTCACTGAAGCTTTCTTT. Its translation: CASSLGTGVTEAFF.

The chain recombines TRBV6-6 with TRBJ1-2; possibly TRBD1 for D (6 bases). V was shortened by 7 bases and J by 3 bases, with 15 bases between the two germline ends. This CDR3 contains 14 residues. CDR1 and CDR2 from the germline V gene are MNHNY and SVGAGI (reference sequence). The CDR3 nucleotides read TGTGCCAGCACCCTGACAGGTAGCGACTATGGCTACACCTTC. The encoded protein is CASTLTGSDYGYTF.

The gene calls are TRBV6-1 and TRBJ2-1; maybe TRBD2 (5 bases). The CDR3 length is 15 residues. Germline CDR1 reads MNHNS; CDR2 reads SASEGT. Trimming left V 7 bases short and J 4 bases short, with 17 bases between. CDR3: CASTQSSEGYNEQFF. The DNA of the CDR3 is TGTGCCAGCACCCAATCAAGCGAGGGATACAATGAGCAGTTCTTC.

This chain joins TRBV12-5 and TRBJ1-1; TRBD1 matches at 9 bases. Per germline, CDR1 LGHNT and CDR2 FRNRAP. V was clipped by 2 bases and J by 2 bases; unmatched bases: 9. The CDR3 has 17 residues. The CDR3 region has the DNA TGTGCTAGTGGTTTGACTAGGACAGGGGAATTTAACACTGAAGCTTTCTTT. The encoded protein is CASGLTRTGEFNTEAFF.

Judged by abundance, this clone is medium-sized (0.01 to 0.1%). The DNA of the CDR3 is TGCGCCAGCAGCCAAGATATGGTAGCGGGTGACGAGCAGTACTTC. Protein sequence: CASSQDMVAGDEQYF. The chain is built from TRBV4-1 and TRBJ2-7, with 7 nucleotides matching TRBD2. Germline values: CDR1 MGHRA, CDR2 YSYEKL. CDR3 length: 15 residues. V lost 0 bases, J lost 5 bases, and 7 bases stayed unmatched.

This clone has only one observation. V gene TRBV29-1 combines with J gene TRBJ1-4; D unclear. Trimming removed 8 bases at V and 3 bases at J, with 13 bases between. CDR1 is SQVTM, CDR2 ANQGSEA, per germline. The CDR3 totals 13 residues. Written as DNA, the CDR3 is TGCAGCAGCCGTGGGAGCGCTAATGAAAAACTGTTTTTT. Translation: CSSRGSANEKLFF. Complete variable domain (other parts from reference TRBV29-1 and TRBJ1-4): SAVISQKPSRDICQRGTSLTIQCQVDSQVTMMFWYRQQPGQSLTLIATANQGSEATYESGFVIDKFPISRPNLTFSTLTVSNMSPEDSSIYLCSSRGSANEKLFFGSGTQLSVL.

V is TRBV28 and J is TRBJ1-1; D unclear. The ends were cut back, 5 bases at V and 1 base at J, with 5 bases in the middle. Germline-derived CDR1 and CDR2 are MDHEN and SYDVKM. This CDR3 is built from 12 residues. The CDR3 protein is CASSEKNTEAFF. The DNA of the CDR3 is TGTGCCAGCAGTGAGAAGAACACTGAAGCTTTCTTT.

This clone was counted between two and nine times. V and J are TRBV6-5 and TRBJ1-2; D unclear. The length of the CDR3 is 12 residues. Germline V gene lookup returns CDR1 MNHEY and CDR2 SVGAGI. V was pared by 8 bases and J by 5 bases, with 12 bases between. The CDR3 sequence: CASRGPSYGYTF. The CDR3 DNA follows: TGTGCCAGCCGAGGCCCGTCGTATGGCTACACCTTC.

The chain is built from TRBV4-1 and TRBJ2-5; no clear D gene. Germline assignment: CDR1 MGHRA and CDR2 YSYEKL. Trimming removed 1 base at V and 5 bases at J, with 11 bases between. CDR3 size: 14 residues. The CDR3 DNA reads TGCGCCAGCAGCCAAGGGGTGTACTTGGAGACCCAGTACTTC. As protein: CASSQGVYLETQYF.

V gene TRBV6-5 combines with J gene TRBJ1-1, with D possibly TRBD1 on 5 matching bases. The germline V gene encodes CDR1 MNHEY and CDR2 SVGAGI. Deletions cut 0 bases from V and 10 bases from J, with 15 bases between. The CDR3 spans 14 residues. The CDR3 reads CASSYSGPQLGAFF. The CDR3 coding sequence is TGTGCCAGCAGTTACTCGGGACCCCAACTTGGAGCTTTCTTT.

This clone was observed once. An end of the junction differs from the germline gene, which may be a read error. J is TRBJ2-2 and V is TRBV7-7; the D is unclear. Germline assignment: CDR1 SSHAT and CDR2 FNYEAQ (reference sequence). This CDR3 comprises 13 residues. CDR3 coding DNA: TGTGCTAGCAGCTTAACCCGGACCGGGGAGCTGTTTTTT. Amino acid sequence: CASSLTRTGELFF.

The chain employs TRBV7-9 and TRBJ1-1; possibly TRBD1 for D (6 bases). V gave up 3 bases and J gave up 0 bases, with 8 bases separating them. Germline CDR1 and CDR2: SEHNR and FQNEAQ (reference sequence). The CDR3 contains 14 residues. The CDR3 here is CASSFQGMNTEAFF. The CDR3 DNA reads TGTGCCAGCAGCTTCCAGGGGATGAACACTGAAGCTTTCTTT.

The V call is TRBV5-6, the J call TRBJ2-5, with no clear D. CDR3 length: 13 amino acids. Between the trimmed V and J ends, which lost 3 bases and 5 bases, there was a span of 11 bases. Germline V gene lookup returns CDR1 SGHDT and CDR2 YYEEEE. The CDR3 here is CASSSEVRETQYF. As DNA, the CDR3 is TGTGCCAGCAGCTCCGAGGTCCGGGAGACCCAGTACTTC.

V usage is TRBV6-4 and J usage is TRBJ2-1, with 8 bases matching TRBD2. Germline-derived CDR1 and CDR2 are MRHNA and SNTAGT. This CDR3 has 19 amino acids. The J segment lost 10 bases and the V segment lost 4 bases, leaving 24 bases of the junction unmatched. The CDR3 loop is CASSAITIGQLLAGPEQFF. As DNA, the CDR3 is TGTGCCAGCAGTGCCATCACCATCGGACAGCTGTTAGCGGGACCAGAGCAGTTCTTC.

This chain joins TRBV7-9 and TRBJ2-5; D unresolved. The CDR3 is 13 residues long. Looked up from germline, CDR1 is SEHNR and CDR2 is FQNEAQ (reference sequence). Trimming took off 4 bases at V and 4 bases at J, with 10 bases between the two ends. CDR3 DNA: TGTGCCAGCAGCTACCCCCTGCGAGAGACCCAGTACTTC. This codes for CASSYPLRETQYF.

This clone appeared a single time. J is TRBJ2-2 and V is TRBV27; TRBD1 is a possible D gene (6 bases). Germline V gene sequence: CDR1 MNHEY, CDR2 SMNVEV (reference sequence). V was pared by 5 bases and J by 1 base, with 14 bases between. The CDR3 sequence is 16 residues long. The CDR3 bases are TGTGCCAGCAGTCTACAGGGTCTAGGGAACACCGGGGAGCTGTTTTTT. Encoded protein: CASSLQGLGNTGELFF.

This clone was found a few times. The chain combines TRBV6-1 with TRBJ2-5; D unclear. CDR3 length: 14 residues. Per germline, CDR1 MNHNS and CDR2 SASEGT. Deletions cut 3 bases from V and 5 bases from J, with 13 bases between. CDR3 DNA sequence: TGTGCCAGCAGTGAGATCCCGGTGGGGGAGACCCAGTACTTC. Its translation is CASSEIPVGETQYF.

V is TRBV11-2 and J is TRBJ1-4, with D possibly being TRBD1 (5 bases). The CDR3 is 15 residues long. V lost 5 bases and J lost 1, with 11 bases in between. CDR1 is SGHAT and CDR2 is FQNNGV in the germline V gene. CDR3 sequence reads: CASSPPGKTNEKLFF. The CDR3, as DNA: TGTGCCAGCAGCCCCCCAGGGAAAACTAATGAAAAACTGTTTTTT.